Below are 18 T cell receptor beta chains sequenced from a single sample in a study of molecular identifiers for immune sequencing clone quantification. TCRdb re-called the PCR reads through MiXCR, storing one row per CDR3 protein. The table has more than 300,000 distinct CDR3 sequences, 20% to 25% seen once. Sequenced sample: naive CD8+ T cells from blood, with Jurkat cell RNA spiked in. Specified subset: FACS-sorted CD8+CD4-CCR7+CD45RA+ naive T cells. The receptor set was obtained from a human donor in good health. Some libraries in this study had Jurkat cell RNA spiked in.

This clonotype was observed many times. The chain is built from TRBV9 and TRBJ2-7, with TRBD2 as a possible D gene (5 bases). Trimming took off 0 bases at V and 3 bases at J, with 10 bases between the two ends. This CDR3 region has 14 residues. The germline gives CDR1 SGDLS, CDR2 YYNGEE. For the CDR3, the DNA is TGTGCCAGCAGCGTAGGAACGGGATACTACGAGCAGTACTTC. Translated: CASSVGTGYYEQYF.

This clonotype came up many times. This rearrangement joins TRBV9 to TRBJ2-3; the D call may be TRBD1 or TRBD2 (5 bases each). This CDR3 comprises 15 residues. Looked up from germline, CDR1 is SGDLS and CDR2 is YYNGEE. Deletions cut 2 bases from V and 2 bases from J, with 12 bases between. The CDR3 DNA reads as TGTGCCAGCAGCGTCGGGACCTCCCTCACAGATACGCAGTATTTT. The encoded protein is CASSVGTSLTDTQYF.

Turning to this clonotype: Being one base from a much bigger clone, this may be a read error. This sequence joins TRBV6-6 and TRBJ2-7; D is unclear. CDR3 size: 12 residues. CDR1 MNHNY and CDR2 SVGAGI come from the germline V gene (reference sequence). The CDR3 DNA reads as TGTGCCAGCAGTGTGATCGTCTACGAGCAGTGCTTC. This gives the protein CASSVIVYEQCF.

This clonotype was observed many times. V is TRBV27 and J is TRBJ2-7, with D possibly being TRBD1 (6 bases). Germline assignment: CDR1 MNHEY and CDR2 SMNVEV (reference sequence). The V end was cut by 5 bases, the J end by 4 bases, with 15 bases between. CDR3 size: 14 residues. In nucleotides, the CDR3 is TGTGCCAGCAGTCCGACCCAAACAGGGTACGAGCAGTACTTC. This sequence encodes CASSPTQTGYEQYF.

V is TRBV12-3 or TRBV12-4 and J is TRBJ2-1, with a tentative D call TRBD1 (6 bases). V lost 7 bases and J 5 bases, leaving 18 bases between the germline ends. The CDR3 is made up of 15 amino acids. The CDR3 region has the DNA TGTGCCAGCAACCCCTCCGGGACAAAAAACAATGAGCAGTTCTTC. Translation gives CASNPSGTKNNEQFF.

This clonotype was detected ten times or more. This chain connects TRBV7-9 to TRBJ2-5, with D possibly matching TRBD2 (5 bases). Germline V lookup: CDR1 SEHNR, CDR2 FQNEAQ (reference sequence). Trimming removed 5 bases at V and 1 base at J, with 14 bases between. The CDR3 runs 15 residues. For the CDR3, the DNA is TGTGCCAGCAGCCCAACTAGGGCCCCCCAAGAGACCCAGTACTTC. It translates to CASSPTRAPQETQYF.

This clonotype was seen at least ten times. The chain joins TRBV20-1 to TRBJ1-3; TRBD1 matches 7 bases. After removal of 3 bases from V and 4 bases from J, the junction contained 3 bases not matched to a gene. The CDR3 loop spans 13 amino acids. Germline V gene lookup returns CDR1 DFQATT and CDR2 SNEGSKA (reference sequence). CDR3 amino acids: CSARTGLGNTIYF. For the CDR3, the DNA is TGCAGTGCTAGGACAGGGTTAGGAAACACCATATATTTT.

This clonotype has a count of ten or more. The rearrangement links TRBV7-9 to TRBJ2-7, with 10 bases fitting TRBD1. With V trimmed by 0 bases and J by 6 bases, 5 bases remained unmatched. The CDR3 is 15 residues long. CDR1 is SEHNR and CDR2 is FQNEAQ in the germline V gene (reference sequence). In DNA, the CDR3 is TGTGCCAGCAGCTTAGCGGGACAGGGGTGGGGCGAGCAGTACTTC. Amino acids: CASSLAGQGWGEQYF.

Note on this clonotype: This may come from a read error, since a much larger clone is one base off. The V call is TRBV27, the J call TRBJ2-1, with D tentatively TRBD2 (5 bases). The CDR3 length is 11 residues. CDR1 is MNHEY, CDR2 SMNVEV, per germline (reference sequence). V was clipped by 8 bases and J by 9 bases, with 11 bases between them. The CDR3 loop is CASWRGSEQFF. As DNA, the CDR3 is TGTGCCAGCTGGCGAGGGAGTGAGCAGTTCTTC.

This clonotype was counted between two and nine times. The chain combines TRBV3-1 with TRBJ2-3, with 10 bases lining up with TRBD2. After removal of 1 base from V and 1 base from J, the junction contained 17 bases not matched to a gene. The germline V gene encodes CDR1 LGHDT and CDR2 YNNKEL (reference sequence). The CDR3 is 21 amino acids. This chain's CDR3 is CASSQGSSGSSVHLGTDTQYF. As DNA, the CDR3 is TGTGCCAGCAGCCAAGGGTCTAGCGGGAGTAGCGTCCATCTTGGCACAGATACGCAGTATTTT.

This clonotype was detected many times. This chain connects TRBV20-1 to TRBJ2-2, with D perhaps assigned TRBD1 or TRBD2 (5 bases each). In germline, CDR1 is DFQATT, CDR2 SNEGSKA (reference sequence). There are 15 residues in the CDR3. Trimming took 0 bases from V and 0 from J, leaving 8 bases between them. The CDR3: CSARDWGTNTGELFF. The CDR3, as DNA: TGCAGTGCTAGAGATTGGGGGACGAACACCGGGGAGCTGTTTTTT.

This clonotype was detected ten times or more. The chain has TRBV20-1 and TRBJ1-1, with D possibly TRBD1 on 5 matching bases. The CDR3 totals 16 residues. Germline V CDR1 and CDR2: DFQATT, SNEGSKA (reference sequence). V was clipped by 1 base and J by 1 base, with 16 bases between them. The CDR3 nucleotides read TGCAGTGCTAGAGTGGGGGGTGAGGGCAAGAACACTGAAGCTTTCTTT. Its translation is CSARVGGEGKNTEAFF.

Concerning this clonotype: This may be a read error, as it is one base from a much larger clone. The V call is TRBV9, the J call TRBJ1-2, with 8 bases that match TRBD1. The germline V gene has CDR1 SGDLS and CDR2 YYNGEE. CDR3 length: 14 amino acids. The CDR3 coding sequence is TGTGCCTGCAGCTCCGGAACAGGGGGGGCTGGCTACACCTTC. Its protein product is CACSSGTGGAGYTF.

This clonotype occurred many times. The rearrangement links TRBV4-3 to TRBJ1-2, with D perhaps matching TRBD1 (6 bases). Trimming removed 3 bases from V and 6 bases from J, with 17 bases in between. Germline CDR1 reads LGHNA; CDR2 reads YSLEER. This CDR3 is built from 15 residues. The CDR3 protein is CASSQDRDIDNGYTF. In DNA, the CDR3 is TGCGCCAGCAGCCAGGACCGGGACATCGACAATGGCTACACCTTC.

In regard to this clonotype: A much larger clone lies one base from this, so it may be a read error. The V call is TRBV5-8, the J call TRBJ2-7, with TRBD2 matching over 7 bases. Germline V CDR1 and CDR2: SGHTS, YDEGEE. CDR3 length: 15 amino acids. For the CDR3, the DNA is TGTGCCGGCAGCTTGGCCGGCGGGGGATACTACGAGCAGTACTTC. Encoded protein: CAGSLAGGGYYEQYF.

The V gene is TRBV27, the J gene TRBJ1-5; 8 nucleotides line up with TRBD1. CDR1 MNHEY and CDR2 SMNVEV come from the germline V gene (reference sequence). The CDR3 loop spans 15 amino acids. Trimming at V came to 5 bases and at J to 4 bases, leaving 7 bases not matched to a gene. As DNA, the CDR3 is TGTGCCAGCAGTAGAAGACAGGGGTCGAATCAGCCCCAGCATTTT. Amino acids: CASSRRQGSNQPQHF.

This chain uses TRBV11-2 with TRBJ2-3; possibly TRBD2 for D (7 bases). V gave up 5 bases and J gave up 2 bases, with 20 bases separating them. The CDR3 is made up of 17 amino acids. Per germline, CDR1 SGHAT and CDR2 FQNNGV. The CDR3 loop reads CASSPRTGGRNTDTQYF. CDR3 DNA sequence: TGTGCCAGCAGCCCACGAACGGGGGGCCGGAACACAGATACGCAGTATTTT. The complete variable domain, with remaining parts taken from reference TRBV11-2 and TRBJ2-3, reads EAGVAQSPRYKIIEKRQSVAFWCNPISGHATLYWYQQILGQGPKLLIQFQNNGVVDDSQLPKDRFSAERLKGVDSTLKIQPAKLEDSAVYLCASSPRTGGRNTDTQYFGPGTRLTVL.

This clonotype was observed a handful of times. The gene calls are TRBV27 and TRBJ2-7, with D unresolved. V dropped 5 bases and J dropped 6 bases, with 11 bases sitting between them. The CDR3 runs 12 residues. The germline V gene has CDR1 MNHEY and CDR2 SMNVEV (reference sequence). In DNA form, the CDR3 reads TGTGCCAGCAGTCCCGGGCAGGTCGAGCAGTACTTC. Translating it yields CASSPGQVEQYF.